This T cell receptor (beta chain) came from a study of response to subunit inactivated influenza vaccine. TCRdb re-analysed the RT-PCR reads in MiXCR, keeping a single row per CDR3 protein. The data contain about 780,000 distinct CDR3 sequences, less than 20% of them singletons. Notes on the study in general: Each seasonal influenza vaccination recruits few new T cells, the authors suggested.

Details on this clonotype: Its target is unknown.

CDR1 and CDR2 from the germline V gene are LGHDT and YNNKEL (reference sequence). CDR3 length: 17 residues. Between the trimmed V and J ends, which lost 4 bases and 9 bases, there was a span of 25 bases. This rearrangement joins TRBV3-1 to TRBJ2-1; a possible D gene is TRBD2 (6 bases). The specimen was PBMCs from blood, collected roughly 5 days after vaccination. The receptor's source is a man aged 50 to 60 who received an inactivated influenza vaccine. The CDR3 region has the DNA TGTGCCAGCAGCCCAGTTGAGACTAGGTCGAGAGGCAGTGAGCAGTTCTTC. Amino acid sequence: CASSPVETRSRGSEQFF.